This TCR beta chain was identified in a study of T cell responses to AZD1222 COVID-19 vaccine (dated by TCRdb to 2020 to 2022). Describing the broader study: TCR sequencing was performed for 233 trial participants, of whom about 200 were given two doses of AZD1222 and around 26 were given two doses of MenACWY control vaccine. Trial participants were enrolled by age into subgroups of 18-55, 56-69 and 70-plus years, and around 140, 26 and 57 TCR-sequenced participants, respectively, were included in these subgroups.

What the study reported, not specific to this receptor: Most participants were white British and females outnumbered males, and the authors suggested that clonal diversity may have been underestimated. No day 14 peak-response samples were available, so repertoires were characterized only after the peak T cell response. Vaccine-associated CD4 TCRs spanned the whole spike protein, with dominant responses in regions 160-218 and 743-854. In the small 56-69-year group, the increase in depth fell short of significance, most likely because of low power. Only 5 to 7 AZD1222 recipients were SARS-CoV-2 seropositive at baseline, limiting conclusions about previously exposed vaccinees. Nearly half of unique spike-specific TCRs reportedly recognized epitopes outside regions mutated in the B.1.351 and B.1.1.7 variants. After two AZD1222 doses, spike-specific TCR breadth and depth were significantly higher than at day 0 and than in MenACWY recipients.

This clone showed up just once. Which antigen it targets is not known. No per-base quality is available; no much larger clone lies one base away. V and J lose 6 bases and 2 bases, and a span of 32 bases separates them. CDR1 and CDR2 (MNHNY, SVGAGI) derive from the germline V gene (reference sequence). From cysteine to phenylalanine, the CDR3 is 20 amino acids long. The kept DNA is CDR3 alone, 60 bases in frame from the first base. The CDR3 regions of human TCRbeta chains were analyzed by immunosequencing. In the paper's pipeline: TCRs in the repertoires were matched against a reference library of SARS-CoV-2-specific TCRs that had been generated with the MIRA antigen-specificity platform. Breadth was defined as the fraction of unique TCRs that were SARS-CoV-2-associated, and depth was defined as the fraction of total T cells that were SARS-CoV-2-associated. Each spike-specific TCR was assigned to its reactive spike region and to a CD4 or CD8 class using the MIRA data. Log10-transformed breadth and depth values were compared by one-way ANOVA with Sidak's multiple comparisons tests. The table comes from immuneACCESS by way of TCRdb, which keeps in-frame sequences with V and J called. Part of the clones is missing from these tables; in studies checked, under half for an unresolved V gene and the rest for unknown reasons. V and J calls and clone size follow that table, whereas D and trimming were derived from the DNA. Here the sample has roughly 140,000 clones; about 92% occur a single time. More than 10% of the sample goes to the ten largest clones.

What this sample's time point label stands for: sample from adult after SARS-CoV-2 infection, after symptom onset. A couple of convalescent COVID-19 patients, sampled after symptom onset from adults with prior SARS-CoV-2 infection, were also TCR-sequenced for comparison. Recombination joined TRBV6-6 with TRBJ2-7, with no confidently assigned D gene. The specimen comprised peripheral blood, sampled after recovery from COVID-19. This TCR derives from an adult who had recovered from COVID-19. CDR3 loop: CASSGLPLWVAQPFPYEQYF. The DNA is TGTGCCAGCAGCGGCCTCCCACTTTGGGTCGCCCAGCCCTTTCCCTACGAGCAGTACTTC.